This T cell receptor beta chain originates from a study of shared clonotypes between healthy human individuals. Study results and limitations: Clonotypes that were shared across a handful of donors made up about 4.5% of naive CD4 clonotypes.

A word on this clone: The antigen remains undetermined. This specimen includes other DNA sequences encoding the same CDR3.

This CDR3 contains 14 residues. In germline, CDR1 is MNHEY, CDR2 SMNVEV (reference sequence). Trimming pared 2 bases from V and 2 bases from J, leaving 8 bases between. Naive-designated CD8 cells lacked CD45RO, were positively enriched for CCR7, and omitted terminally differentiated effector memory CD45RA+ cells. Profiled with immunoSEQ multiplex PCR; TCRdb holds only in-frame clones, not every one. In the table there are roughly 2,000,000 clones, around 93% of which are singletons. Sequencing used naive CD8+ T cells from PBMCs. The V and J genes are TRBV27 and TRBJ2-3, with D uncertain. This TCR derives from a man between 18 and 35 years old in good health. Some clones in this sample may be carry-over from other donors' samples. The CDR3 DNA reads TGTGCCAGCAGTTTAACCGGATCCACAGATACGCAGTATTTT. This codes for CASSLTGSTDTQYF.